This T cell receptor (beta chain) was sequenced in a study of blood T cell repertoires in COVID-19. The overall study: Specimens from acute and convalescent COVID-19 originated in the United States, Italy and Spain. Sources were T cells, B-cell-depleted T cells, or PBMCs; the material itself was cDNA or gDNA.

As originally analysed: Scientists estimated how many nucleated cells there were by amplifying reference gene primers. The table came from immunoSEQ multiplex PCR; TCRdb's copy has only in-frame clones and leaves some out. That table is the source of V, J and clone size, and D and trimming were worked out from the DNA. The table lists roughly 95,000 clones, roughly four fifths of them singletons. V shed 4 bases and J 3 bases; nucleotides not matched to a gene: 5. Germline CDR1 SGHRS, CDR2 YFSETQ. This CDR3 region has 17 residues. This rearrangement joins TRBV5-1 to TRBJ2-2; 14 nucleotides align to TRBD2. The sequencing sample was made of peripheral blood. This clonotype originated in a man over 45 with active or convalescent COVID-19. In nucleotides, the CDR3 is TGCGCCAGCAGCGCGGGACTAGCGGGGGACTACACCGGGGAGCTGTTTTTT. This codes for CASSAGLAGDYTGELFF.